The T cell receptor (beta chain) described here comes from a study of blood T cell repertoires in COVID-19. Ages ranged from about 18 to 90 years, with residence in more than 20 US areas. All recovered Cohort 3 donors got two negative PCRs, got clearance, or saw symptom resolution. In the authors' workflow: Scientists estimated how many nucleated cells there were by amplifying reference gene primers. The table came from immunoSEQ multiplex PCR; TCRdb's copy has only in-frame clones and leaves some out. V, J and clone size were drawn from that table, and D and trimming were deduced from the DNA. The sample yields 250,000 or so clones, about 89% seen once. The receptor was derived from a man aged 35-49 years who had recovered from COVID-19. What was sequenced was PBMCs or T cells enriched from blood (not recorded which).

The CDR3 nucleotides read TGTGCCAGTGCGACAGGGACCGACACTGAAGCTTTCTTT. Translating it yields CASATGTDTEAFF. The rearrangement uses TRBV19 and TRBJ1-1; the match to TRBD1 covers 7 bases. The CDR3 runs 13 residues. From germline, CDR1 is LNHDA and CDR2 SQIVND (reference sequence). V shed 8 bases, J shed 3 bases, and the junction held 6 bases outside the gene matches.